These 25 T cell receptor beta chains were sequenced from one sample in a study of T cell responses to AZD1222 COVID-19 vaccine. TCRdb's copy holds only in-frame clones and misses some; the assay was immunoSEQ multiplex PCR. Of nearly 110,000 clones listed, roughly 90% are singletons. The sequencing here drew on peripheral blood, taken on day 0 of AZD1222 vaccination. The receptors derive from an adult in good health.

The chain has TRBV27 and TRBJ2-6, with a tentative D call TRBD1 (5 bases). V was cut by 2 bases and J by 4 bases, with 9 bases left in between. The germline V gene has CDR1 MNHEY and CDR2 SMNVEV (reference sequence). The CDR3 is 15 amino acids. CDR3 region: CASSLQGLGANVLTF. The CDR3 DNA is TGTGCCAGCAGTTTACAGGGTCTGGGGGCCAACGTCCTGACTTTC.

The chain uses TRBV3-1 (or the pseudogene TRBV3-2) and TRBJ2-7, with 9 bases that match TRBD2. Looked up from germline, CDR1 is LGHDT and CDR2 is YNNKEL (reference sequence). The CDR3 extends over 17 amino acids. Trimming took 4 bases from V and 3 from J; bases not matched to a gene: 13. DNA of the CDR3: TGTGCCAGCAGCCCGTCCTACATAGCGGGAGCAAACTACGAGCAGTACTTC. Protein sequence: CASSPSYIAGANYEQYF.

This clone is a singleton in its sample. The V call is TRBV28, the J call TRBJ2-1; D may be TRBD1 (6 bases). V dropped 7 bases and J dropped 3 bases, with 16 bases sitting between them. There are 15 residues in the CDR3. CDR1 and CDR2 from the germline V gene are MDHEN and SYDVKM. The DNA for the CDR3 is TGTGCCAGCACTGACCAGGGGTTTAGCTACAATGAGCAGTTCTTC. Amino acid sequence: CASTDQGFSYNEQFF.

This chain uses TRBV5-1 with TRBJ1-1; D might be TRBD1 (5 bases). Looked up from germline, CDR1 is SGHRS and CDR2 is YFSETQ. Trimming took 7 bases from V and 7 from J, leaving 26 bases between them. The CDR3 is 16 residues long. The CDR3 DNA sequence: TGCGCCAGCCGCCAAAGGACAACCCCTGGAAGTGATGAAGCTTTCTTT. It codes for CASRQRTTPGSDEAFF.

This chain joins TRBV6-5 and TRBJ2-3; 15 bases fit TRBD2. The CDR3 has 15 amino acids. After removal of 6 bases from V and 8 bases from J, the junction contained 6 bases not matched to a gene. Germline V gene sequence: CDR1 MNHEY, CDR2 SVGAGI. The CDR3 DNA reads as TGTGCCAGCAGACCTGGGACTAGCGGGAGGTTTACGCAGTATTTT. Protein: CASRPGTSGRFTQYF.

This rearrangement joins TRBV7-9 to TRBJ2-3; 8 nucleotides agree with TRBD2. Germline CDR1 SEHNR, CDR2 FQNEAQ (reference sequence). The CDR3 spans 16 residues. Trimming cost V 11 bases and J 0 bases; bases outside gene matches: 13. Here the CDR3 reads CAVGAGGGWSTDTQYF. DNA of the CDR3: TGTGCCGTCGGGGCGGGAGGCGGCTGGAGCACAGATACGCAGTATTTT.

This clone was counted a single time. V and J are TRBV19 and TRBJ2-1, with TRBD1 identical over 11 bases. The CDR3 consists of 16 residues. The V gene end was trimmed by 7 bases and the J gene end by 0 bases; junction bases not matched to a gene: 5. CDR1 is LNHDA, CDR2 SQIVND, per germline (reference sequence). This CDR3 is CASMRGQGASYNEQFF. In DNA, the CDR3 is TGTGCCAGTATGCGAGGACAGGGGGCCTCCTACAATGAGCAGTTCTTC.

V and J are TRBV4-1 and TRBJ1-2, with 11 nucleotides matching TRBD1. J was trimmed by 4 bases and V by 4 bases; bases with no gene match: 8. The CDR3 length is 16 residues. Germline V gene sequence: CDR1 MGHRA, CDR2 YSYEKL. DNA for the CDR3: TGCGCCAGCAGCCTGGGACAGGGGGGGAACCTCTATGGCTACACCTTC. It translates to CASSLGQGGNLYGYTF.

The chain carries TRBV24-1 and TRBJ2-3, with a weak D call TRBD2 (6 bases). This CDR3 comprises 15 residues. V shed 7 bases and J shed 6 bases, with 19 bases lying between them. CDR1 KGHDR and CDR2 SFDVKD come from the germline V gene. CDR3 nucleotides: TGTGCCACCAGCCTGGGGGGACGGGGTGATGATACGCAGTATTTT. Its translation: CATSLGGRGDDTQYF.

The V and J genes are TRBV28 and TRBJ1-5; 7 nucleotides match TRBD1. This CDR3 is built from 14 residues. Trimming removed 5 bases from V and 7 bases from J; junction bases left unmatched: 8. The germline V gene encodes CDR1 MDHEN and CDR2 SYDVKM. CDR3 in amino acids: CASSPLDRTQPQHF. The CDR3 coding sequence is TGTGCCAGCAGTCCCCTGGACAGGACCCAGCCCCAGCATTTT.

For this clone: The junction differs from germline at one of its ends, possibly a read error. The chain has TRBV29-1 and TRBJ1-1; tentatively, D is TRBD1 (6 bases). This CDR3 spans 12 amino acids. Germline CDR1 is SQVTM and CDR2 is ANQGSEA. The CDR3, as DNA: TGCAGCTTTGAGGGGGGGAGCACTGAAGCTTTCTTT. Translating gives CSFEGGSTEAFF.

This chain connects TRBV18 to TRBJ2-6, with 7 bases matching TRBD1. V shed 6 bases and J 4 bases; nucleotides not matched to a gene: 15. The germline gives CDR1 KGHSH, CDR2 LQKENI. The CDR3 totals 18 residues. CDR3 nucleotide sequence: TGTGCCAGCTCGCAAACGACAGGGACCGTCATCGGGGCCAACGTCCTGACTTTC. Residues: CASSQTTGTVIGANVLTF.

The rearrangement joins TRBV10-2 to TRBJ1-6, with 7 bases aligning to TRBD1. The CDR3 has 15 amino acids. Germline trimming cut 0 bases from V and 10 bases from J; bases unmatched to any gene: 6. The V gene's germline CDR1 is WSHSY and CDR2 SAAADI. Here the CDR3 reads CASSESQGVHSPLHF. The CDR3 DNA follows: TGCGCCAGCAGTGAGTCTCAGGGGGTTCACTCACCCCTCCACTTT.

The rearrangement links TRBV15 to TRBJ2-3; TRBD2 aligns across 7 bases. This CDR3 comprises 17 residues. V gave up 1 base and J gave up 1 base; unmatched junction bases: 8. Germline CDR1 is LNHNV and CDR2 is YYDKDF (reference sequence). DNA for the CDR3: TGTGCCACCAGCAGAGCGGCTAGCGGTCGCGGCACAGATACGCAGTATTTT. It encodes CATSRAASGRGTDTQYF.

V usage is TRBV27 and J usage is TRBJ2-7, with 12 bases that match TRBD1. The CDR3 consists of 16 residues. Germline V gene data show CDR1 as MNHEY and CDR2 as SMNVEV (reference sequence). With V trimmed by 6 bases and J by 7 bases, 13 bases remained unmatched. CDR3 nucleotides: TGTGCCAGCAGCTACTCCGGGACAGGGGGCGCGTGGGAGCAGTACTTC. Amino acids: CASSYSGTGGAWEQYF.

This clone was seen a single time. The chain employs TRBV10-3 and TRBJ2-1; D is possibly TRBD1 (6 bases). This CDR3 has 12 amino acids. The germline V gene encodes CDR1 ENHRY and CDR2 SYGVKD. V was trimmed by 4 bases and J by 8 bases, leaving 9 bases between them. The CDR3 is CAISGGGDEQFF. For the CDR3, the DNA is TGTGCCATCAGTGGAGGGGGTGATGAGCAGTTCTTC.

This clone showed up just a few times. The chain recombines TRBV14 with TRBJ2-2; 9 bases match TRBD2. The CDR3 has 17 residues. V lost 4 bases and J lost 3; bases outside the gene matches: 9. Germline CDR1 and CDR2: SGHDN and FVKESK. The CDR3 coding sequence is TGTGCCAGCAGCCCTTCCCTGCTAGCGGGACACACCGGGGAGCTGTTTTTT. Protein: CASSPSLLAGHTGELFF.

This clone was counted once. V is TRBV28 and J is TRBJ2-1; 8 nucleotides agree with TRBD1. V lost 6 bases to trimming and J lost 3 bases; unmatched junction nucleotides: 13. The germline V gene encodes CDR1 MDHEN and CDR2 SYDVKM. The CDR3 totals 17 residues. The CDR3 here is CASSGQGERAYYNEQFF. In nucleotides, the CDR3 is TGTGCCAGCAGCGGACAGGGTGAGCGGGCTTACTACAATGAGCAGTTCTTC.

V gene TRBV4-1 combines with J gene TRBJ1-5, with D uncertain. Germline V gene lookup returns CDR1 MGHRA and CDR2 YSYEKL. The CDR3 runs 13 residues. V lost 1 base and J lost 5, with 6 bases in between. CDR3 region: CASSQVGDQPQHF. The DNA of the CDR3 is TGCGCCAGCAGCCAAGTTGGGGATCAGCCCCAGCATTTT.

In DNA form, the CDR3 reads TGTGCCAGCTCACCACCTATCGGGGAAAAGGGGGCTAGGAACACTGAAGCTTTCTTT. This gives the protein CASSPPIGEKGARNTEAFF. The gene calls are TRBV18 and TRBJ1-1; 7 nucleotides line up with TRBD1. The CDR3 is made up of 19 amino acids. V shed 0 bases, J shed 1 base, and the junction held 14 bases outside the gene matches. Germline lookup yields CDR1 KGHSH and CDR2 LQKENI.

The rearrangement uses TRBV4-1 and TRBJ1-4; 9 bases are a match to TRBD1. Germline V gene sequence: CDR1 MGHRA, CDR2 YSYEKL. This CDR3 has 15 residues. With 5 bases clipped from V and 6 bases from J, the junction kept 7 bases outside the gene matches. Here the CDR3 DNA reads TGCGCCAGCAGCATCCGACAGGGGGTGGATGAAAAACTGTTTTTT. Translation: CASSIRQGVDEKLFF.

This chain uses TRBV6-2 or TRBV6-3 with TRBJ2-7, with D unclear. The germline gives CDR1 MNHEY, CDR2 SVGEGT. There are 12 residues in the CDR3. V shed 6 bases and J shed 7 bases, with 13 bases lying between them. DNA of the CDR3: TGTGCCAGCAGCCTCCTCTCCTGGGAGCAGTACTTC. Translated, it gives CASSLLSWEQYF.

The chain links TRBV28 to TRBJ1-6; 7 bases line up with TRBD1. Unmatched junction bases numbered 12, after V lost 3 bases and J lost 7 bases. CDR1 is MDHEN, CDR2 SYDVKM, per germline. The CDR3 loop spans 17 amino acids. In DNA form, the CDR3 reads TGTGCCAGCAGTTTCGGACTCATTTGGGACAGAAATTCACCCCTCCACTTT. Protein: CASSFGLIWDRNSPLHF.

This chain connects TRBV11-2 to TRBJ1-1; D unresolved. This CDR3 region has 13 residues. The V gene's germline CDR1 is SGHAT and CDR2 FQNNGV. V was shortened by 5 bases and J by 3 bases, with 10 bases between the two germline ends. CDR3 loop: CASSPSADTEAFF. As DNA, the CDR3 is TGTGCCAGCAGCCCTAGTGCGGACACTGAAGCTTTCTTT.

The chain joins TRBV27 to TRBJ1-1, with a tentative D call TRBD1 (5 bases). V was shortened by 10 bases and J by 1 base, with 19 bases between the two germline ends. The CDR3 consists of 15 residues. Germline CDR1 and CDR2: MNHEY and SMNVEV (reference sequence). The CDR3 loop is CATNPMPGGNTEAFF. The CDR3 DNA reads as TGTGCCACCAACCCTATGCCGGGGGGGAACACTGAAGCTTTCTTT.